The TCR beta chain under discussion was sequenced for a study of response to subunit inactivated influenza vaccine. V lost 0 bases, J lost 4 bases, and 13 bases lay in between. The CDR3 contains 15 residues. The germline V gene has CDR1 DFQATT and CDR2 SNEGSKA (reference sequence). MiXCR, applied by TCRdb to the RT-PCR reads, yields one record per CDR3 protein. The table records roughly 650,000 distinct CDR3 sequences, less than 20% of them present only once. The TCR sequence derives from a man aged 45-65 years who received an inactivated influenza vaccine. The sequences come from PBMCs from blood, collected 11 to 12 days after vaccination. V is TRBV20-1 and J is TRBJ2-1; D may be TRBD2 (6 bases). CDR3 protein: CSARDLSSEYNEQFF. The CDR3 region has the DNA TGCAGTGCTAGAGATCTGTCTAGCGAATACAATGAGCAGTTCTTC.